This T cell receptor beta chain is from a study of tumor and adjacent non-tumor tissue in lung cancer. Study-level points and caveats: Normal lung showed higher cumulative top 100 clone frequency than tumor.

This sample's RNA came from whole unsorted tissue. This non-tumor lung sample came from over 3 cm beyond the tumor edge. The CDR3 consists of 13 residues. The germline CDR1 and CDR2 sequences are SQVTM and ANQGSEA. Trimming removed 6 bases from V and 5 bases from J, with 14 bases in between. The library came from three nested PCR rounds adapted from ARM-PCR protocols. TCRdb analysed the multiplex PCR reads with MiXCR anew, one entry per CDR3 protein. The data show some 80,000 distinct CDR3 sequences, 76% seen once. With respect to this clonotype: What it binds is not known. No conserved phenylalanine or tryptophan ends this CDR3, so it is likely a read error.

Sample: distant non-tumor lung tissue. The TCR sequence derives from a woman aged 45-60 years with non-small cell lung cancer. The chain joins TRBV29-1 to TRBJ2-1; D is ambiguous. CDR3 region: CSVPRAINNEQFY. The DNA of the CDR3 is TGCAGCGTCCCCCGGGCTATAAACAATGAGCAGTTCTAC.